This T cell receptor beta chain was observed in a study of human T cells and chemical hapten exposure. General study results and limits: Because all patients had alopecia, their immune responses might differ from healthy ones.

This clonotype was seen only a few times. Its antigen remains unknown. Between the trimmed V and J ends, which lost 5 bases and 3 bases, there was a span of 10 bases. Per the germline V gene, CDR1 is MDHEN and CDR2 is SYDVKM. The CDR3 sequence is 13 residues long. TCRdb itself ran the RACE reads through MiXCR, one entry per CDR3 protein. The sample carries roughly 100,000 distinct CDR3 sequences, around 10% recorded once. Time point given: pre-sensitization, week 0. Treatment described: therapeutic diphenylcyclopropenone sensitization with weekly scalp DPC. The V call is TRBV28, the J call TRBJ1-1; a possible D gene is TRBD1 (6 bases). The clonotype was recovered from a woman between 50 and 59 years old with alopecia areata. Some clones in this sample may be carry-over from other donors' samples. The material sequenced was whole blood, taken in connection with sensitization to the hapten diphenylcyclopropenone (DPC). The CDR3 coding sequence is TGTGCCAGCAGTACCTACAGGGACACTGAAGCTTTCTTT. Residues: CASSTYRDTEAFF.